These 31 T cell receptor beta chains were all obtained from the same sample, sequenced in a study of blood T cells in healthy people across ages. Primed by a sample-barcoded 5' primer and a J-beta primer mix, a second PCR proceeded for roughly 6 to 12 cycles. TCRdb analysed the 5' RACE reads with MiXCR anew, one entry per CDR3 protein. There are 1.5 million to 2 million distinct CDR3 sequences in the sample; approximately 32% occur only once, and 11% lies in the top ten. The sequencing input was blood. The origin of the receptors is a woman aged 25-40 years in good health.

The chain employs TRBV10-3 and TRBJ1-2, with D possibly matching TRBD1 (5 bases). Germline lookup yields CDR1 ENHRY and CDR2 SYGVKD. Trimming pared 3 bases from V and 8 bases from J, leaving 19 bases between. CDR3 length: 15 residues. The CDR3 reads CAISDPAGLPPGYTF. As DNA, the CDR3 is TGTGCCATCAGTGATCCCGCGGGGCTCCCCCCAGGCTACACCTTC.

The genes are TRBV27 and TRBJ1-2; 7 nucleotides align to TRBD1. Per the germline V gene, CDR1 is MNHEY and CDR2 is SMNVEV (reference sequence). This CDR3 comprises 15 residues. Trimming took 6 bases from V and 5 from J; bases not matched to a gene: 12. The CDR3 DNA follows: TGTGCCAGCAGACTCGCTACCACGGGACAGTATGGCTACACCTTC. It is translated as CASRLATTGQYGYTF.

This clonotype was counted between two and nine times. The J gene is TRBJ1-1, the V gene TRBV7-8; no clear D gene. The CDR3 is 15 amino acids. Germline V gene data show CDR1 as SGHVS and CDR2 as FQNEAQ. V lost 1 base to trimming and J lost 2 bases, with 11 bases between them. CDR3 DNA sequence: TGTGCCAGCAGCTTAGTCCCGGACGGTAACACTGAAGCTTTCTTT. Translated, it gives CASSLVPDGNTEAFF.

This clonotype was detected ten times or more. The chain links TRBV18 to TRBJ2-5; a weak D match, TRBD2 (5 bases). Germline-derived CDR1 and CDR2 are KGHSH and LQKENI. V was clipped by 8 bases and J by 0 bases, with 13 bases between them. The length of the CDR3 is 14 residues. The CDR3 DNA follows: TGTGCCAGCAGTCCTGGACTCAACCAAGAGACCCAGTACTTC. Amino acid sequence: CASSPGLNQETQYF.

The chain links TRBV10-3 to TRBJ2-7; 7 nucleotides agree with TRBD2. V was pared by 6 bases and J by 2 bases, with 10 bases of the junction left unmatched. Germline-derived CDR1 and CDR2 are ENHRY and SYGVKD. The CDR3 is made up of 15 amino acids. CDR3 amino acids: CAISTGASGTYEQYF. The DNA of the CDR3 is TGTGCCATCAGCACCGGGGCTAGCGGTACCTACGAGCAGTACTTC.

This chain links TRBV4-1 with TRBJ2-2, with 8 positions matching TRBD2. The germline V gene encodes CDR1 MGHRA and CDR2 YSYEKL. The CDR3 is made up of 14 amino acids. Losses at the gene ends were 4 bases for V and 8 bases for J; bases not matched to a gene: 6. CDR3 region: CASSRVLAAGELFF. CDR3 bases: TGCGCCAGCAGCCGCGTACTAGCGGCTGGGGAGCTGTTTTTT.

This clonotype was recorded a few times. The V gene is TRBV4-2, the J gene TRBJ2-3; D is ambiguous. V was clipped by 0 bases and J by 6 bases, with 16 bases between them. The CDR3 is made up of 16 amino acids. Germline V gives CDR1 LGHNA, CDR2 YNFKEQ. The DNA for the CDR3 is TGTGCCAGCAGCCAAGAAATTTCGAGAGGTGCGGATACGCAGTATTTT. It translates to CASSQEISRGADTQYF.

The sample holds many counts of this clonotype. As DNA, the CDR3 is TGTGCCAGCAGTTTATTGGGGACTAGCGGGAGTTCCAAACAGTACTTC. As protein: CASSLLGTSGSSKQYF. V is TRBV27 and J is TRBJ2-7, with TRBD2 matching over 14 bases. The germline V gene encodes CDR1 MNHEY and CDR2 SMNVEV (reference sequence). V was pared by 1 base and J by 10 bases, with 9 bases of the junction left unmatched. The CDR3 is 16 amino acids.

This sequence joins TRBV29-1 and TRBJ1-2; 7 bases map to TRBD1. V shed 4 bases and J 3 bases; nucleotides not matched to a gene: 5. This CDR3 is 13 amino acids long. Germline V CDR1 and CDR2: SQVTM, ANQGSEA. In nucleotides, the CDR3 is TGCAGCGTTGGCTTAGGGGGCCACTATGGCTACACCTTC. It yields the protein CSVGLGGHYGYTF.

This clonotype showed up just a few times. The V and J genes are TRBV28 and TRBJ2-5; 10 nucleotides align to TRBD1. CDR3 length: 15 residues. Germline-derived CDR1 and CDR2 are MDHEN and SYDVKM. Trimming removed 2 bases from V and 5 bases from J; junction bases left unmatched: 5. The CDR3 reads CASSLGTGARETQYF. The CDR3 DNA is TGTGCCAGCAGTTTAGGGACAGGGGCCAGGGAGACCCAGTACTTC.

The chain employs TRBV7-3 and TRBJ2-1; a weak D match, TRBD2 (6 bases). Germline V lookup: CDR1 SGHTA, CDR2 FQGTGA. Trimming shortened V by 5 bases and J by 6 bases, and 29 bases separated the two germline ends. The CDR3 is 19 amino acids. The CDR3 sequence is CASSPEGRLVVVWVNEQFF. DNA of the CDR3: TGTGCCAGCAGCCCAGAGGGGAGACTAGTGGTCGTGTGGGTCAATGAGCAGTTCTTC.

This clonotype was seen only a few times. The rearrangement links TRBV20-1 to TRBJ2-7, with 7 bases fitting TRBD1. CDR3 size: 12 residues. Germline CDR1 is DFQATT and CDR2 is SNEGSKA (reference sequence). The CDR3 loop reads CSLQGTSYEQYF. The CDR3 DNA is TGCAGCCTACAGGGGACCTCCTACGAGCAGTACTTC.

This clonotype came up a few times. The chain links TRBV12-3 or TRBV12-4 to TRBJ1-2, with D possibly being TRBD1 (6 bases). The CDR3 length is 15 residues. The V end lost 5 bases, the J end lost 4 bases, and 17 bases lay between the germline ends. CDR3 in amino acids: CASSPDKQGLYGYTF. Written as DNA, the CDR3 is TGTGCCAGCAGTCCCGATAAGCAGGGGCTCTATGGCTACACCTTC.

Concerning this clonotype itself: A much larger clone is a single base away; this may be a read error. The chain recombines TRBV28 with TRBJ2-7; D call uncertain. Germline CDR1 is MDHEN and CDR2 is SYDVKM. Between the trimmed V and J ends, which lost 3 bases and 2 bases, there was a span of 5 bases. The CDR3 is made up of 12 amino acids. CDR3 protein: CASSFTTYEQYF. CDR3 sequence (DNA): TGTGCCAGCAGTTTTACGACCTACGAGCAGTACTTC.

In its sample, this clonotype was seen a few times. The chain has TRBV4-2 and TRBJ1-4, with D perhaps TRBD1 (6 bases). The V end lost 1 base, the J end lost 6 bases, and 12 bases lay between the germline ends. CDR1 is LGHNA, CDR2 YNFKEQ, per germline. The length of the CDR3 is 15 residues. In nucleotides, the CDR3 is TGTGCCAGCAGCCAAGGTGGCAGGGGAGATGAAAAACTGTTTTTT. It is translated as CASSQGGRGDEKLFF.

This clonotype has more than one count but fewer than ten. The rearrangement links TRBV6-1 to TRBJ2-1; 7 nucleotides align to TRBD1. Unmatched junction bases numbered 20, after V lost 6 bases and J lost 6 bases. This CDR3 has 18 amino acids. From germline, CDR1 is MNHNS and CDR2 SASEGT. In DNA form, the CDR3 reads TGTGCCAGCAGCCTCAACCCCCCGGTAGGGACAGTTTCCAATGAGCAGTTCTTC. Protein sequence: CASSLNPPVGTVSNEQFF.

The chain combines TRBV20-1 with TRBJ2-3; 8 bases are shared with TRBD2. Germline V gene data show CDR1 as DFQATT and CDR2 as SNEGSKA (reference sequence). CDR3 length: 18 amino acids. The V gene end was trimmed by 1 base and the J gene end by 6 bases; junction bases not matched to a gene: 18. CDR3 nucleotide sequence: TGCAGTGCTAGAGTAAACCCACGCTCAGCGGGGGCGGGGGATACGCAGTATTTT. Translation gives CSARVNPRSAGAGDTQYF.

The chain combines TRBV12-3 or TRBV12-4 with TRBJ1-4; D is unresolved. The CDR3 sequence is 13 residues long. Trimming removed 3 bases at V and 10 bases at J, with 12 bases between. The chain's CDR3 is CASSLEGPIKLFF. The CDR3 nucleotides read TGTGCCAGCAGTTTGGAAGGGCCCATAAAACTGTTTTTT.

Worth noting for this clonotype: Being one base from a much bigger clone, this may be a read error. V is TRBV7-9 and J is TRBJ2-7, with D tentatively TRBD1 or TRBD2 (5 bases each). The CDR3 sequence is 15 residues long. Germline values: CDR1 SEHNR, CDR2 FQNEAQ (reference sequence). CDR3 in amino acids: CAGSLALGDLREQYF. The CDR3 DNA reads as TGTGCCGGCAGCTTAGCGCTGGGGGATCTACGCGAGCAGTACTTC.

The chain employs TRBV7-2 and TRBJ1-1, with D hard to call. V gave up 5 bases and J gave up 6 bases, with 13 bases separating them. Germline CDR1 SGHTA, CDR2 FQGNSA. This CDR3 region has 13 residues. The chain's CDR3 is CASSLLGWAEAFF. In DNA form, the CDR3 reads TGTGCCAGCAGCCTCCTAGGCTGGGCTGAAGCTTTCTTT.

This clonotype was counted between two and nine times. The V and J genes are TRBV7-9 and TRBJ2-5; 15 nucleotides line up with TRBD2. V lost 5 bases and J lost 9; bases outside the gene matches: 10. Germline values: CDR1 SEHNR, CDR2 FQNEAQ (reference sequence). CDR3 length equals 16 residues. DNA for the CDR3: TGTGCCAGCAGCAATGGACTAGCGGGAGGGGGCTGGGCCCAGTACTTC. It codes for CASSNGLAGGGWAQYF.

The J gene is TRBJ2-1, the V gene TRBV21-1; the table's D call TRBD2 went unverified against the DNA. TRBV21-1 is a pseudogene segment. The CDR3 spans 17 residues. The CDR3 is CASSKRASGYSYNEQFF. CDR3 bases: TGTGCCAGCAGCAAAAGGGCTAGCGGGTACTCCTACAATGAGCAGTTCTTC.

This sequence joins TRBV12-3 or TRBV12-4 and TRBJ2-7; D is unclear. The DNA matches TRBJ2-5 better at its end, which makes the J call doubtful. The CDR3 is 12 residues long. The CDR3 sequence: CASSSSGGTQYF. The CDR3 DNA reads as TGTGCCAGCAGTTCATCAGGCGGGACCCAGTACTTC.

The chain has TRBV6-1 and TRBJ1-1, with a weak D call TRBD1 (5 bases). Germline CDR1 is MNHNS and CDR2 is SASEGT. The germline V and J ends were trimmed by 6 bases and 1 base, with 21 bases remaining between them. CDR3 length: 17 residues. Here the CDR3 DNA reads TGTGCCAGCAGGCCGAGGTTTGGAGGACACTCGAACACTGAAGCTTTCTTT. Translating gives CASRPRFGGHSNTEAFF.

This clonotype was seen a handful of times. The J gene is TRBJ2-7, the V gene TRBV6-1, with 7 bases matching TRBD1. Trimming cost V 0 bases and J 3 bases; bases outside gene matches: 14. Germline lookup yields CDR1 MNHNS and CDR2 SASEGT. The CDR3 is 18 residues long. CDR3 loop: CASSEALLKDRPFYEQYF. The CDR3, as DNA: TGTGCCAGCAGTGAAGCGCTGCTGAAGGACAGGCCCTTCTACGAGCAGTACTTC.

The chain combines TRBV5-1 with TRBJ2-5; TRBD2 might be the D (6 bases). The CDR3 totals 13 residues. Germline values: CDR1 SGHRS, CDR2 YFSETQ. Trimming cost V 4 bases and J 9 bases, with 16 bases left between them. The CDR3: CASSRGLEEAQYF. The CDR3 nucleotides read TGCGCCAGCAGCAGGGGACTGGAGGAGGCCCAGTACTTC.

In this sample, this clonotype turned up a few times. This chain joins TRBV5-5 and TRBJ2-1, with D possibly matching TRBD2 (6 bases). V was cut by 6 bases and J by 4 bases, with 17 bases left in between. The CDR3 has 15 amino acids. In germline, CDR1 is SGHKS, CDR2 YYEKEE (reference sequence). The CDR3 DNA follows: TGTGCCAGCACTCTGCCGGGAGAAAGGTACAATGAGCAGTTCTTC. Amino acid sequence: CASTLPGERYNEQFF.

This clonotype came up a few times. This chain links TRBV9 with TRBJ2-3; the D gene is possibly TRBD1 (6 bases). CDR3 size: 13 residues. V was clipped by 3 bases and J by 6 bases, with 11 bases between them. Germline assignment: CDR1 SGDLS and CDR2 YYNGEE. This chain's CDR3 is CASSGGQEDTQYF. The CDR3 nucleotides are TGTGCCAGCAGCGGGGGGCAGGAGGATACGCAGTATTTT.

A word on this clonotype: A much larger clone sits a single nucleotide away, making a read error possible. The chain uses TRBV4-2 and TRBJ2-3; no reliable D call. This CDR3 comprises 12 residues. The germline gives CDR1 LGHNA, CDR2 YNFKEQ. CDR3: CASGQQSDTQYF. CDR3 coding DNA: TGTGCCAGCGGCCAACAGTCAGATACGCAGTATTTT.

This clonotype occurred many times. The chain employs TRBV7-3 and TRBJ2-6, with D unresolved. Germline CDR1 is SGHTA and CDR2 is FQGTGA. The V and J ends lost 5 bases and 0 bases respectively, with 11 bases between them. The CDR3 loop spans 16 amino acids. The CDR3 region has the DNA TGTGCCAGCAGCCTTGGACGGCTCTCTGGGGCCAACGTCCTGACTTTC. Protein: CASSLGRLSGANVLTF.

CDR3 bases: TGTGCCAGCAGTGGGAAAGGGCATTACGCGCAGTACTTC. This codes for CASSGKGHYAQYF. This rearrangement joins TRBV6-1 to TRBJ2-5; no clear D gene. This CDR3 contains 13 residues. The V end lost 4 bases, the J end lost 11 bases, and 17 bases lay between the germline ends. Per germline, CDR1 MNHNS and CDR2 SASEGT.